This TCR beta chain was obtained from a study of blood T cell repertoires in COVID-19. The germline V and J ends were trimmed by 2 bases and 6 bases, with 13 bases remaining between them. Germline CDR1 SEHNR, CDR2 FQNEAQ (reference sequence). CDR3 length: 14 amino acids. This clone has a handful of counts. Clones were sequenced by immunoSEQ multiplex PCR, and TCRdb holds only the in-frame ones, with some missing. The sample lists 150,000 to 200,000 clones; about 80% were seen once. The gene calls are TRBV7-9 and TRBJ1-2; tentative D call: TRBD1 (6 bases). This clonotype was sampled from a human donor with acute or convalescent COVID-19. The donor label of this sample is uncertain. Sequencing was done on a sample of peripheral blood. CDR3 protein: CASSLISEGDGYTF. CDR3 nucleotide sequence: TGTGCCAGCAGCTTAATATCCGAGGGGGATGGCTACACCTTC.